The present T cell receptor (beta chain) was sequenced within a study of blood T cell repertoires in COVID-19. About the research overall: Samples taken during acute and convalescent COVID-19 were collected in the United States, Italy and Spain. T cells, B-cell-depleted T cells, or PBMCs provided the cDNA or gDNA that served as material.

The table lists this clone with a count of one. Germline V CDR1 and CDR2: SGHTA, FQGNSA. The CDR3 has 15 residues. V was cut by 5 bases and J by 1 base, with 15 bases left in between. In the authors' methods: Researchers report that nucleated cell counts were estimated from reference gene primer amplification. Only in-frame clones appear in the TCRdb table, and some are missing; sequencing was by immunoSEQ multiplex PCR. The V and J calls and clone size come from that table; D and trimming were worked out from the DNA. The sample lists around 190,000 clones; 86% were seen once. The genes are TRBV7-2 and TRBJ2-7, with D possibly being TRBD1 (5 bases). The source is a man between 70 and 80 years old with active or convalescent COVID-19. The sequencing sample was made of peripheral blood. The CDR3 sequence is CASSLRVAVSYEQYF. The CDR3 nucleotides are TGTGCCAGCAGCCTCAGGGTAGCCGTGTCCTACGAGCAGTACTTC.